The 21 T cell receptor beta chains listed next were all sequenced from one sample in a study of CD8 T cells in Susac syndrome. With random hexamers, reverse transcription was performed on roughly 0.5 to 1 ug of RNA. Each CDR3 protein gets one entry after TCRdb re-called the immunoSEQ multiplex PCR reads with MiXCR. The sample has 150,000 to 250,000 distinct CDR3 sequences; over 90% are singletons. Sequencing was performed on CD4+ T cells from PBMCs. These receptors were collected from a human donor with multiple sclerosis.

The J gene is TRBJ2-1, the V gene TRBV2; 9 nucleotides line up with TRBD2. The germline gives CDR1 SNHLY, CDR2 FYNNEI. J was trimmed by 10 bases and V by 10 bases; bases with no gene match: 11. The CDR3 covers 13 residues. The CDR3 is CATRLGLAGEQFF. The DNA for the CDR3 is TGTGCCACTCGGTTGGGGCTAGCGGGGGAGCAGTTCTTC. The full variable domain, in which reference TRBV2 and TRBJ2-1 provide the parts outside the CDR3, is EPEVTQTPSHQVTQMGQEVILRCVPISNHLYFYWYRQILGQKVEFLVSFYNNEISEKSEIFDDQFSVERPDGSNFTLKIRSTKLEDSAMYFCATRLGLAGEQFFGPGTRLTVL.

The J gene is TRBJ2-3, the V gene TRBV24-1; the match to TRBD2 covers 15 bases. Germline values: CDR1 KGHDR, CDR2 SFDVKD. The length of the CDR3 is 15 residues. The junction had 7 bases not matched to a gene; V was cut back by 5 bases and J by 11 bases. The CDR3 nucleotides read TGTGCCACCAGTGGGACCGGGACTAGCGGGGGGATGCAGTATTTT. Translating it yields CATSGTGTSGGMQYF.

The V call is TRBV29-1, the J call TRBJ2-7; no clear D. The ends were cut back, 4 bases at V and 6 bases at J, with 16 bases in the middle. The CDR3 loop spans 13 amino acids. Germline CDR1 reads SQVTM; CDR2 reads ANQGSEA. CDR3: CSVVSRLDGEQYF. In DNA form, the CDR3 reads TGCAGCGTTGTTTCCAGGTTGGATGGCGAGCAGTACTTC.

The V and J genes are TRBV5-1 and TRBJ2-5, with D perhaps being TRBD1 or TRBD2 (5 bases each). This CDR3 region has 15 residues. Germline-derived CDR1 and CDR2 are SGHRS and YFSETQ. With 3 bases removed from V and 5 bases from J, the gap between germline ends came to 17 bases. CDR3: CASSSGSFRRETQYF. Here the CDR3 DNA reads TGCGCCAGCAGCTCAGGGAGTTTTCGGAGGGAGACCCAGTACTTC.

V gene TRBV24-1 combines with J gene TRBJ2-1; D unclear. The CDR3 length is 14 residues. Germline CDR1 reads KGHDR; CDR2 reads SFDVKD. Trimming pared 4 bases from V and 10 bases from J, leaving 16 bases between. The CDR3 nucleotides are TGTGCCACCAGTGACCGACACCCTTCGTGGGAGCAGTTCTTC. This encodes CATSDRHPSWEQFF.

The chain is built from TRBV7-2 and TRBJ1-5, with D perhaps matching TRBD1 (6 bases). Germline V gene data show CDR1 as SGHTA and CDR2 as FQGNSA. The CDR3 runs 16 residues. Trimming took off 2 bases at V and 9 bases at J, with 20 bases between the two ends. CDR3 protein: CASSLMGGGALMPQHF. The CDR3 DNA follows: TGTGCCAGCAGCTTAATGGGTGGGGGGGCATTGATGCCCCAGCATTTT.

J is TRBJ1-6 and V is TRBV7-9; 7 bases align to TRBD1. V trimming: 5 bases; J trimming: 13 bases; junction bases outside the gene matches: 8. CDR1 is SEHNR, CDR2 FQNEAQ, per germline (reference sequence). This CDR3 has 13 residues. CDR3 DNA sequence: TGTGCCAGCAGCGCAGACAGGGTTGGTCCCCTCCACTTT. Its translation is CASSADRVGPLHF.

The chain couples TRBV5-4 to TRBJ2-5, with 12 bases identical to TRBD1. The germline CDR1 and CDR2 sequences are SGHNT and YYREEE (reference sequence). This CDR3 has 16 amino acids. The V gene end was trimmed by 6 bases and the J gene end by 5 bases; junction bases not matched to a gene: 11. CDR3 in DNA: TGTGCCAGCATCAACTCCGGGACAGGGGGCTCCGAGACCCAGTACTTC. Encoded protein: CASINSGTGGSETQYF.

V and J are TRBV29-1 and TRBJ2-1; D is perhaps TRBD1 (5 bases). The CDR3 consists of 15 residues. Germline V gives CDR1 SQVTM, CDR2 ANQGSEA. Trimming left V 6 bases short and J 5 bases short, with 20 bases between. The DNA for the CDR3 is TGCAGCGTCGCAGGGCCAGGCAGGGTGAACAATGAGCAGTTCTTC. It codes for CSVAGPGRVNNEQFF.

The chain is built from TRBV7-2 and TRBJ2-2; D remains ambiguous. Looked up from germline, CDR1 is SGHTA and CDR2 is FQGNSA. V was pared by 1 base and J by 4 bases, with 10 bases between. The CDR3 is 15 amino acids. The CDR3 here is CASSLDFLGTGELFF. Here the CDR3 DNA reads TGTGCCAGCAGCTTAGACTTCTTGGGCACCGGGGAGCTGTTTTTT. The full variable domain, rest sourced from reference TRBV7-2 and TRBJ2-2, is GAGVSQSPSNKVTEKGKDVELRCDPISGHTALYWYRQSLGQGLEFLIYFQGNSAPDKSGLPSDRFSAERTGGSVSTLTIQRTQQEDSAVYLCASSLDFLGTGELFFGEGSRLTVL.

The gene calls are TRBV4-1 and TRBJ2-5, with D perhaps matching TRBD1 or TRBD2 (5 bases each). Germline lookup yields CDR1 MGHRA and CDR2 YSYEKL. V dropped 3 bases and J dropped 1 base, with 12 bases sitting between them. There are 15 residues in the CDR3. Written as DNA, the CDR3 is TGCGCCAGCAGCCAGACCGGGGCCCCCCAAGAGACCCAGTACTTC. Translation gives CASSQTGAPQETQYF.

The rearrangement links TRBV20-1 to TRBJ2-5, with a possible D match to TRBD1 (5 bases). V was trimmed by 6 bases and J by 4 bases, leaving 12 bases between them. Germline values: CDR1 DFQATT, CDR2 SNEGSKA (reference sequence). The CDR3 spans 12 residues. This CDR3 is CSADKGIETQYF. DNA for the CDR3: TGCAGTGCCGACAAGGGGATAGAGACCCAGTACTTC.

The chain combines TRBV29-1 with TRBJ2-3; D gene ambiguous. The CDR3 consists of 12 residues. Germline-derived CDR1 and CDR2 are SQVTM and ANQGSEA. The V and J ends lost 3 bases and 2 bases respectively, with 6 bases between them. In DNA, the CDR3 is TGCAGCGTTGAGGTATCCACAGATACGCAGTATTTT. Residues: CSVEVSTDTQYF.

V gene TRBV7-8 combines with J gene TRBJ2-7; D gene uncertain. This CDR3 spans 16 amino acids. The germline V gene has CDR1 SGHVS and CDR2 FQNEAQ. Trimming took 3 bases from V and 0 from J, leaving 15 bases between them. CDR3 sequence reads: CASSFGSGRLSYEQYF. In nucleotides, the CDR3 is TGTGCCAGCAGCTTCGGGTCCGGACGTCTCTCCTACGAGCAGTACTTC.

The chain recombines TRBV29-1 with TRBJ2-1; D gene uncertain. V lost 1 base and J lost 4, with 8 bases in between. Germline CDR1 is SQVTM and CDR2 is ANQGSEA. This CDR3 has 13 amino acids. The CDR3 nucleotides read TGCAGCGTTGAAGCCACCGAGTACAATGAGCAGTTCTTC. This codes for CSVEATEYNEQFF.

This chain links TRBV20-1 with TRBJ1-2, with D unresolved. Germline CDR1 is DFQATT and CDR2 is SNEGSKA (reference sequence). Between the trimmed V and J ends, which lost 5 bases and 8 bases, there was a span of 12 bases. This CDR3 has 11 amino acids. CDR3 sequence reads: CSAPDSRGYTF. DNA of the CDR3: TGCAGTGCTCCCGACTCCCGGGGCTACACCTTC.

CDR3 nucleotide sequence: TGCAGTGCTAGAGCGGCGGCGACCACAGATACGCAGTATTTT. It specifies CSARAAATTDTQYF. V is TRBV20-1 and J is TRBJ2-3; no firm D call. The V gene lost 1 base and the J gene lost 2 bases, with 10 bases spanning the gap. CDR1 and CDR2 from the germline V gene are DFQATT and SNEGSKA (reference sequence). The CDR3 loop spans 14 amino acids.

The CDR3 nucleotides are TGTGCCAGCAGCCCTTACCGGGACAGGGACTACGAGCAGTACTTC. Its translation is CASSPYRDRDYEQYF. This rearrangement joins TRBV3-1 to TRBJ2-7; 9 bases align to TRBD1. Germline V lookup: CDR1 LGHDT, CDR2 YNNKEL (reference sequence). With 4 bases clipped from V and 3 bases from J, the junction kept 7 bases outside the gene matches. This CDR3 is built from 15 residues.

The chain recombines TRBV28 with TRBJ1-2, with 9 bases aligning to TRBD1. The V segment lost 6 bases and the J segment 7 bases; nucleotides outside the gene matches: 6. The CDR3 runs 13 residues. Germline assignment: CDR1 MDHEN and CDR2 SYDVKM. DNA for the CDR3: TGTGCCAGCAGCACTTACAGGGGGCCTGGCTACACCTTC. Amino acid sequence: CASSTYRGPGYTF.

This clonotype was observed a handful of times. The genes are TRBV20-1 and TRBJ2-5, with 7 bases fitting TRBD1. V lost 2 bases, J lost 5 bases, and 2 bases stayed unmatched. CDR1 DFQATT and CDR2 SNEGSKA come from the germline V gene (reference sequence). CDR3 length: 12 residues. The CDR3 DNA reads TGCAGTGCTAGATCAGGGGGTGAGACCCAGTACTTC. This sequence encodes CSARSGGETQYF.

The CDR3 nucleotides read TGTGCCTTCTCGGGGGGGCCAGGCAGGGAGCAGTACTTC. Its translation: CAFSGGPGREQYF. The chain uses TRBV30 and TRBJ2-7; 8 bases agree with TRBD2. This CDR3 comprises 13 residues. The V gene end was trimmed by 7 bases and the J gene end by 7 bases; junction bases not matched to a gene: 12. CDR1 and CDR2 from the germline V gene are GTSNPN and SVGIG (reference sequence).